The clone carrying this T cell receptor (beta chain) was counted between two and nine times. No antigen is known for it. These data are taken from a study of T-cell memory formation after mild COVID-19. Points from the study as a whole: CD4+ contracting clones were mainly CM and EM; CD8+ ones, EMRA.

The V gene's germline CDR1 is MNHEY and CDR2 SVGEGT. The CDR3 is 15 amino acids. The V end lost 0 bases, the J end lost 4 bases, and 10 bases lay between the germline ends. 5'RACE with constant-segment primers yielded barcoded, UMI-tagged TCR alpha and TCR beta cDNA libraries. TCRdb called the 5' RACE reads again in MiXCR, with one record for every CDR3 protein. The sample carries some 440,000 distinct CDR3 sequences, 20% to 25% recorded once. Material for sequencing was PBMCs or a T cell subset sorted from them (not recorded which). The sequence came from an adult woman who had mild COVID-19 (a few samples of this study predate the infection). Cell type and time point are not known. This chain connects TRBV6-2 or TRBV6-3 to TRBJ2-1; D is possibly TRBD2 (5 bases). Written as DNA, the CDR3 is TGTGCCAGCAGTTACTCAGGCGGGTTATACAATGAGCAGTTCTTC. It encodes CASSYSGGLYNEQFF.